This T cell receptor beta chain was captured by sequencing in a study of T-cell reconstitution after alpha-beta-depleted transplantation in children. Study-wide findings and caveats: Reported findings indicate that, about two months after transplant, alpha-beta T cells came from several hundred expanded clones, which were derived from non-depleted graft cells. It was surviving recipient T cells and thymic progenitors that gave some patients high TCRbeta diversity at day 60.

This CDR3 has 13 residues. Germline CDR1 and CDR2: MNHNS and SASEGT. The V end lost 6 bases, the J end lost 6 bases, and 14 bases lay between the germline ends. This sample's TCRbeta library carried unique molecular identifier barcodes. TCRdb independently ran MiXCR on the PCR reads; one entry per CDR3 protein. Of 540,000 or so distinct CDR3 sequences listed, under 30% are singletons. Only a few counts were recorded for this clonotype. Its target is not known. The chain employs TRBV6-1 and TRBJ2-5; the D gene is possibly TRBD1 (6 bases). Sequencing used PBMCs, mostly from graft donor cells, obtained 360 days after TCRalphabeta/CD19-depleted stem cell transplant. The receptor was derived from a boy in the first two years of life who had a stem cell transplant for acute myeloid leukemia, so the T cells may come from the graft donor. In DNA, the CDR3 is TGTGCCAGCAGGGGACACGAGGCAAAGACCCAGTACTTC. This gives the protein CASRGHEAKTQYF.